This T cell receptor (beta chain) stems from a study of T cell repertoires in cytomegalovirus infection. Via MiXCR, TCRdb re-called the reads, giving one row per CDR3 protein. The table has approximately 990,000 distinct CDR3 sequences, less than 35% seen once; the top ten hold more than 12%. The germline V gene encodes CDR1 MNHEY and CDR2 SMNVEV (reference sequence). The junction had 12 bases not matched to a gene; V was cut back by 5 bases and J by 1 base. The CDR3 covers 17 residues. This clonotype appeared a few times. Its antigen is not known. The clonotype originates from a human donor in good health (CMV status not recorded). Some clones in this sample may be carry-over from other donors' samples. The chain links TRBV27 to TRBJ2-3, with 7 positions matching TRBD2. The specimen comprised cultured CD8+ T cells from PBMCs, sampled from culture after CMV antigen stimulation. Here the CDR3 DNA reads TGTGCCAGCAGTCCCTTAGGGCTAGCGGTGGGCACAGATACGCAGTATTTT. Residues: CASSPLGLAVGTDTQYF.